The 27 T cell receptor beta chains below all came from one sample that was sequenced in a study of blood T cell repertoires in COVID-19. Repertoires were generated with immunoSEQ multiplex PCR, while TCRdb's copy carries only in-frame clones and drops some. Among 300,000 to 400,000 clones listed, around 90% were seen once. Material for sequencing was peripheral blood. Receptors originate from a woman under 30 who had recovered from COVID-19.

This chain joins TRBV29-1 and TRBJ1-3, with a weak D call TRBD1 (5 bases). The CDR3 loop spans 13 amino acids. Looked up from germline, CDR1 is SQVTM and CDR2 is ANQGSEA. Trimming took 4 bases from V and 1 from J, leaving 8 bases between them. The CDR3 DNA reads TGCAGCGTTGTTCGGGGGTCTGGAAACACCATATATTTT. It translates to CSVVRGSGNTIYF. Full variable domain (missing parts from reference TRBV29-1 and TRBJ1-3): SAVISQKPSRDICQRGTSLTIQCQVDSQVTMMFWYRQQPGQSLTLIATANQGSEATYESGFVIDKFPISRPNLTFSTLTVSNMSPEDSSIYLCSVVRGSGNTIYFGEGSWLTVV.

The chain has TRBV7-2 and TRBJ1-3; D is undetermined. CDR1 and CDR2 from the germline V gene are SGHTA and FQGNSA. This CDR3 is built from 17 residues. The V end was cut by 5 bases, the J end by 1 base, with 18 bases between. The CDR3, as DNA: TGTGCCAGCAGCGTAACCTCCCTTCTAGGATCTGGAAACACCATATATTTT. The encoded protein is CASSVTSLLGSGNTIYF.

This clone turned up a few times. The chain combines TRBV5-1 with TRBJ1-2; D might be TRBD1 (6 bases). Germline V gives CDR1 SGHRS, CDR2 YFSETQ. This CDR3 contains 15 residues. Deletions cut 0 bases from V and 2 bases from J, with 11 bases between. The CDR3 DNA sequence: TGCGCCAGCAGCTTGGACAGGGTTGCCAACTATGGCTACACCTTC. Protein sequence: CASSLDRVANYGYTF.

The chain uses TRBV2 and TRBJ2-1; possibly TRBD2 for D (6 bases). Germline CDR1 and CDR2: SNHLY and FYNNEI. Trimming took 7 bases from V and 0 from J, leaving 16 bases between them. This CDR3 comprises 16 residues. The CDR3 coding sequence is TGTGCCAGCACGGTGGGAGCGGGCGGCTCCTACAATGAGCAGTTCTTC. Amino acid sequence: CASTVGAGGSYNEQFF.

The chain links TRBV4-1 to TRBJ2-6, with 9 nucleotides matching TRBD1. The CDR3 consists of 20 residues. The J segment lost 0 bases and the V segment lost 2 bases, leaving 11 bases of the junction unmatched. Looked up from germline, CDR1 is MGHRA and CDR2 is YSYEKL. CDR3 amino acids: CASSQSGTGTLSSGANVLTF. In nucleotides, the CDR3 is TGCGCCAGCAGCCAATCCGGGACAGGGACTTTGAGCTCTGGGGCCAACGTCCTGACTTTC.

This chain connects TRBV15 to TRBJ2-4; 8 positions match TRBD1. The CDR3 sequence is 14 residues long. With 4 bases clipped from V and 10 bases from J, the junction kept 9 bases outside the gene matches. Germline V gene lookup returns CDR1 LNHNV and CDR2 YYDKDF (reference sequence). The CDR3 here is CATSNDRGSLIQYF. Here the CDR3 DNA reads TGTGCCACCAGCAACGACAGGGGATCTCTTATTCAGTACTTC.

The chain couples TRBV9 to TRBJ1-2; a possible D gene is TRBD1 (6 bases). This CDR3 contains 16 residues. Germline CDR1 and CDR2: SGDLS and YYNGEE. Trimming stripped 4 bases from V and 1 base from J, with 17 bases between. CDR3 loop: CASSPPPTGFNYGYTF. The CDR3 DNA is TGTGCCAGCAGCCCTCCCCCGACAGGCTTTAACTATGGCTACACCTTC.

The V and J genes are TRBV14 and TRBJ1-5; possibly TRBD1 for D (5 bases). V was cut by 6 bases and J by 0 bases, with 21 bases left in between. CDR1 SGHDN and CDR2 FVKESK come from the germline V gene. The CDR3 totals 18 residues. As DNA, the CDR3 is TGTGCCAGCAGATATTATAGATGGGGGGGAAATAGCAATCAGCCCCAGCATTTT. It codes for CASRYYRWGGNSNQPQHF.

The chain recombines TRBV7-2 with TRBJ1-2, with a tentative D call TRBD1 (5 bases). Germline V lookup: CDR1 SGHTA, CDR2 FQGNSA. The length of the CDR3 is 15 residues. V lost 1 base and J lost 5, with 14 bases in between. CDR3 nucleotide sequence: TGTGCCAGCAGCTTAGAGCCCGCAGGGCGGTATGGCTACACCTTC. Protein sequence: CASSLEPAGRYGYTF.

The CDR3: CASSPRLRTVELSEAFF. DNA of the CDR3: TGTGCCAGCTCACCGAGACTACGGACGGTCGAACTCTCTGAAGCTTTCTTT. The chain has TRBV18 and TRBJ1-1; D remains ambiguous. Between the trimmed V and J ends, which lost 3 bases and 6 bases, there was a span of 23 bases. Looked up from germline, CDR1 is KGHSH and CDR2 is LQKENI. The CDR3 has 17 residues.

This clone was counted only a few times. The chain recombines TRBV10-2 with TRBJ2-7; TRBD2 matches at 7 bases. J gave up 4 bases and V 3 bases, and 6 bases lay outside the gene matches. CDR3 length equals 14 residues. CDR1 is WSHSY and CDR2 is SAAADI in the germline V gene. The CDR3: CASSDGGLRYEQYV. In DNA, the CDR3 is TGCGCCAGCAGTGACGGGGGGTTGAGATACGAGCAGTACGTC.

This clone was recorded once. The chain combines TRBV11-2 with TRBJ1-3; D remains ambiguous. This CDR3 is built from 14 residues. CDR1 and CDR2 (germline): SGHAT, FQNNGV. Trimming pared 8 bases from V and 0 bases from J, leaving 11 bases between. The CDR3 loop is CASATFASGNTIYF. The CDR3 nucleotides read TGTGCCAGCGCTACCTTCGCCTCTGGAAACACCATATATTTT. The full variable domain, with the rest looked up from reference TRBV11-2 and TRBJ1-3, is EAGVAQSPRYKIIEKRQSVAFWCNPISGHATLYWYQQILGQGPKLLIQFQNNGVVDDSQLPKDRFSAERLKGVDSTLKIQPAKLEDSAVYLCASATFASGNTIYFGEGSWLTVV.

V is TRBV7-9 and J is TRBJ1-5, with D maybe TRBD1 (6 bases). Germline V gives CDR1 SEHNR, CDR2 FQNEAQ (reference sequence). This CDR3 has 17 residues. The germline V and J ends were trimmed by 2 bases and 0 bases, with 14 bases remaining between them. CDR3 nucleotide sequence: TGTGCCAGCAGCTTACACAGTACAGGGTATAGCAATCAGCCCCAGCATTTT. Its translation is CASSLHSTGYSNQPQHF.

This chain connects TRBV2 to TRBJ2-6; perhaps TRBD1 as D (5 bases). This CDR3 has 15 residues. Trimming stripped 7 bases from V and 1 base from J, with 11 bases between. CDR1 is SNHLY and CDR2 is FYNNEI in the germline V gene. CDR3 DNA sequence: TGTGCCAGCAAATCGCAGGGTTCTGGGGCCAACGTCCTGACTTTC. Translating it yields CASKSQGSGANVLTF.

The DNA of the CDR3 is TGCGCCAGCAGCCAAGAGGCACAGGGGGTTCTAGCGGGGAACCAAGAGACCCAGTACTTC. This gives the protein CASSQEAQGVLAGNQETQYF. J is TRBJ2-5 and V is TRBV4-1; weak D call: TRBD2 (9 bases). The CDR3 extends over 20 amino acids. The germline CDR1 and CDR2 sequences are MGHRA and YSYEKL. Trimming took 0 bases from V and 0 from J, leaving 23 bases between them.

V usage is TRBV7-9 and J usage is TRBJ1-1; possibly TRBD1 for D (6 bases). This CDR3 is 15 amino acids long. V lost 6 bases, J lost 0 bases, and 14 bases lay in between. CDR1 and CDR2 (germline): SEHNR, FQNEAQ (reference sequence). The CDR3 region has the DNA TGTGCCAGCAGTCCGGGACACCTTCTGAACACTGAAGCTTTCTTT. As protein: CASSPGHLLNTEAFF.

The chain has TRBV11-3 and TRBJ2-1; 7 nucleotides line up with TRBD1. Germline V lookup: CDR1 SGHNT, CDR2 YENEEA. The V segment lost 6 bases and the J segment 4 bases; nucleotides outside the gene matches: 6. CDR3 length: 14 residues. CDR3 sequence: CASSPRDSYNEQFF. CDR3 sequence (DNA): TGTGCCAGCAGTCCCCGGGACAGTTACAATGAGCAGTTCTTC.

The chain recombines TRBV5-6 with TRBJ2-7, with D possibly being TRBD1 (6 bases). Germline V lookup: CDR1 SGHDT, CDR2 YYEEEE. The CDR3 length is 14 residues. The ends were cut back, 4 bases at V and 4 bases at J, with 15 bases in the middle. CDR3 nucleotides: TGTGCCAGCAGCAGCACCAACAGGGTGTACGAGCAGTACGTC. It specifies CASSSTNRVYEQYV.

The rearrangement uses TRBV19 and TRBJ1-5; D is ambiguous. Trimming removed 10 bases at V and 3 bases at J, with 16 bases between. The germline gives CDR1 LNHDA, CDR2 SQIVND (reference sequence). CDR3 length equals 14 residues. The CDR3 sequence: CATQDRPLNQPQHF. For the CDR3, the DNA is TGTGCCACACAAGATCGCCCCCTCAATCAGCCCCAGCATTTT. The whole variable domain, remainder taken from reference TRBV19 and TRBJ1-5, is DGGITQSPKYLFRKEGQNVTLSCEQNLNHDAMYWYRQDPGQGLRLIYYSQIVNDFQKGDIAEGYSVSREKKESFPLTVTSAQKNPTAFYLCATQDRPLNQPQHFGDGTRLSIL.

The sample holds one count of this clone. This CDR3 is CASSLRIKAASSYNEQFF. The CDR3 nucleotides are TGTGCCAGCAGCCTTAGGATTAAAGCGGCAAGCTCCTACAATGAGCAGTTCTTC. The chain combines TRBV11-2 with TRBJ2-1, with a weak D call TRBD2 (5 bases). V lost 5 bases and J 0 bases, leaving 20 bases between the germline ends. CDR3 length: 18 residues. Germline CDR1 SGHAT, CDR2 FQNNGV.

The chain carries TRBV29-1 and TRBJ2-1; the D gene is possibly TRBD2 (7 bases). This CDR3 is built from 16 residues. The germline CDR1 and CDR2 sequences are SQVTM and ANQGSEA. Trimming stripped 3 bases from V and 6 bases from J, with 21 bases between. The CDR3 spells CSVEKTGRGRFNEQFF. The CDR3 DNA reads TGCAGCGTTGAGAAGACGGGGCGGGGGCGTTTCAATGAGCAGTTCTTC.

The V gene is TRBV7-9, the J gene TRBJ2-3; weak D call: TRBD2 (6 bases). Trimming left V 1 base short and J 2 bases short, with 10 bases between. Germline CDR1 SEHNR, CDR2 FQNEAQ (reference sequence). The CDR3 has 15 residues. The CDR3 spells CASSLGSGPTDTQYF. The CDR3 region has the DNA TGTGCCAGCAGCTTAGGTAGCGGACCCACAGATACGCAGTATTTT.

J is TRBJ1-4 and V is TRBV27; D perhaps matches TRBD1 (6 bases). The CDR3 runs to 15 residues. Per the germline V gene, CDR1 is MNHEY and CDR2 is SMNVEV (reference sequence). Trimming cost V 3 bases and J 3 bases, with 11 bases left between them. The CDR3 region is CASSFLRGPNEKLFF. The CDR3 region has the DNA TGTGCCAGCAGTTTCCTCAGGGGTCCTAATGAAAAACTGTTTTTT.

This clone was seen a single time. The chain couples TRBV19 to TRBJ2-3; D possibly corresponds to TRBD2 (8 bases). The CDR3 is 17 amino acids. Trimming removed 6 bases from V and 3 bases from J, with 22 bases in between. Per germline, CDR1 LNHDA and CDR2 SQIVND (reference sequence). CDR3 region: CASSRPQGGGGTDTQYF. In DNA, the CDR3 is TGTGCCAGTAGCCGCCCTCAAGGGGGCGGGGGGACAGATACGCAGTATTTT.

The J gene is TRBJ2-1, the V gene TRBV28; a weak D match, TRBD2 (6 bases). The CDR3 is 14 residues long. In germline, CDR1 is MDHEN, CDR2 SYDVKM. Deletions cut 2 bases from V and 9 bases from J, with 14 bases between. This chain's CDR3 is CASSLLTSSAEQFF. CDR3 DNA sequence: TGTGCCAGCAGTTTACTAACGTCTAGCGCTGAGCAGTTCTTC.

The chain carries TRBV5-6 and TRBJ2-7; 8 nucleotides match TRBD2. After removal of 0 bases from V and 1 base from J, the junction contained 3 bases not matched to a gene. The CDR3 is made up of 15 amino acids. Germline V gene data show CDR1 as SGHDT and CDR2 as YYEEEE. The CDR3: CASSLGLAGSYEQYV. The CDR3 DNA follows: TGTGCCAGCAGCTTGGGGTTAGCGGGATCCTACGAGCAGTACGTC.

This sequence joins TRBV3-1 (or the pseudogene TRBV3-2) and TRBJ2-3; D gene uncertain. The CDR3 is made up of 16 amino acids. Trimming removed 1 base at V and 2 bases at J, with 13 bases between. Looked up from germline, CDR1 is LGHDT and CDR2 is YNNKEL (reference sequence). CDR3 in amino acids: CASSQVVTIFTDTQYF. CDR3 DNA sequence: TGTGCCAGCAGCCAAGTGGTAACTATCTTCACAGATACGCAGTATTTT.